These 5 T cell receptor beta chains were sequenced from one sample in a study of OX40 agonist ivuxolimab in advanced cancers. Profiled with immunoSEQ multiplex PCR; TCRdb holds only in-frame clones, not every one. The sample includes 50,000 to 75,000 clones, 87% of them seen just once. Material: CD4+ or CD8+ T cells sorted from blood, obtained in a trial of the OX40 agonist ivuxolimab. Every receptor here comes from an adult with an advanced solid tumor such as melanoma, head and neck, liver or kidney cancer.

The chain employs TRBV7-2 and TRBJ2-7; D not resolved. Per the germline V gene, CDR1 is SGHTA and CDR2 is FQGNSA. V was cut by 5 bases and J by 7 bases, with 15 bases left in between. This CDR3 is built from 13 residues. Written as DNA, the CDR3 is TGTGCCAGCAGCAACTCCGGGTCACGGGAGCAGTACTTC. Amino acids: CASSNSGSREQYF.

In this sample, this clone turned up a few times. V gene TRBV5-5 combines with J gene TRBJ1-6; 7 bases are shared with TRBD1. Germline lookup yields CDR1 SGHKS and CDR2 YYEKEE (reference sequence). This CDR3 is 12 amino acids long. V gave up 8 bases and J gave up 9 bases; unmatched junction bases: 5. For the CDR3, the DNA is TGTGCCAGAGGGGGGACAGCTTCACCCCTCCACTTT. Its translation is CARGGTASPLHF.

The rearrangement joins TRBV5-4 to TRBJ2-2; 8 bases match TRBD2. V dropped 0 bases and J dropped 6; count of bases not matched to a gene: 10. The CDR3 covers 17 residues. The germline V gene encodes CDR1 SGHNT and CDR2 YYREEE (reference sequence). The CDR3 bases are TGTGCCAGCAGCTTGGCCGTGAAACGGGGGGGCTCCGGGGAGCTGTTTTTT. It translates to CASSLAVKRGGSGELFF.

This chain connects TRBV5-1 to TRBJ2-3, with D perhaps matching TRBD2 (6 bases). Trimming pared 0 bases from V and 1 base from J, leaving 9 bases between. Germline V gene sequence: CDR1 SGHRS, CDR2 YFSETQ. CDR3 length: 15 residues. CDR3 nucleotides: TGCGCCAGCAGCTTGGCTAGCGCGGGCACAGATACGCAGTATTTT. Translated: CASSLASAGTDTQYF.

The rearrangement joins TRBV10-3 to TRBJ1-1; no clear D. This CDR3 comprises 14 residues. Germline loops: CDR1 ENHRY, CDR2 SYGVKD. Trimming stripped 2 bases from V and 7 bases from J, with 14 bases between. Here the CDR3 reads CAISETGIAHEAFF. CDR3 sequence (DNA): TGTGCCATCAGTGAGACGGGAATTGCCCATGAAGCTTTCTTT.